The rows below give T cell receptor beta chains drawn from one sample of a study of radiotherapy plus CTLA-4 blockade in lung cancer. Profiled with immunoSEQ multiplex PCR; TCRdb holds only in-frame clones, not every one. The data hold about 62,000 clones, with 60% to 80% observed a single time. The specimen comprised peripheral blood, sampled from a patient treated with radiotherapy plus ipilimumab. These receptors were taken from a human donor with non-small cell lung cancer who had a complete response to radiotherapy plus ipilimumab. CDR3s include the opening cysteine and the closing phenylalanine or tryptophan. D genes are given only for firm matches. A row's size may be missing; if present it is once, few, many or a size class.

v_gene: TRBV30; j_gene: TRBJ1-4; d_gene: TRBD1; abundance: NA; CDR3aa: CAGNRGFNEKLFF; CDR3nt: TGTGCCGGGAACAGGGGCTTTAATGAAAAACTGTTTTTT
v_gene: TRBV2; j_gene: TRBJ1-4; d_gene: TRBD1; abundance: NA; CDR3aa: CASSGQGTYEKLFF; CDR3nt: TGTGCCAGCAGTGGACAGGGAACATATGAAAAACTGTTTTTT
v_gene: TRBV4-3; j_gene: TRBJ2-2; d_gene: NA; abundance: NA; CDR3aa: CASSQDPYSAGELFF; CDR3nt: TGCGCCAGCAGCCAAGATCCCTATAGTGCCGGGGAGCTGTTTTTT
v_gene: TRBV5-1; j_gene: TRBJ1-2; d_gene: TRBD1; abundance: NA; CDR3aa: CASSRGTGTGVPGYTF; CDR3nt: TGCGCCAGCAGCAGGGGGACGGGGACAGGGGTTCCTGGCTACACCTTC
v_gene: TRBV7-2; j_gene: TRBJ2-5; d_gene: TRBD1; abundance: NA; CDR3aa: CASTRTGGRETQYF; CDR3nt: TGTGCCAGCACGCGAACAGGGGGCCGGGAGACCCAGTACTTC
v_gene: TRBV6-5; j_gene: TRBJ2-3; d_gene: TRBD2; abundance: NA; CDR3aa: CASSISGGARDTQYF; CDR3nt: TGTGCCAGCAGCATTAGCGGGGGGGCGAGAGATACGCAGTATTTT
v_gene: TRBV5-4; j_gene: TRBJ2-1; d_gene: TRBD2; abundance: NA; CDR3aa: CASSVKASGSRFPEQFF; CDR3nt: TGTGCCAGCAGCGTTAAGGCTAGCGGGAGCCGGTTTCCTGAGCAGTTCTTC
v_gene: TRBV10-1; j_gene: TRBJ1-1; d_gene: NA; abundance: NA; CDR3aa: CASSTAYGRAFF; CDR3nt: TGCGCCAGCAGTACAGCATATGGGAGGGCTTTCTTT
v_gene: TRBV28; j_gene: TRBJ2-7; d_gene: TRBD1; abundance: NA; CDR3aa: CASSAPDRVAYEQYF; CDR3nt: TGTGCCAGCAGTGCGCCCGACAGGGTAGCTTACGAGCAGTACTTC
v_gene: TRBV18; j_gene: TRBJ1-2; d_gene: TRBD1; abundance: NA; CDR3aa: CASSPPGQGADGYTF; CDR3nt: TGTGCCAGCTCACCGCCGGGACAGGGGGCAGATGGCTACACCTTC
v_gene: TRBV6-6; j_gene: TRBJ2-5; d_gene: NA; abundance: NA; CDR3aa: CASSYSRQQETQYF; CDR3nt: TGTGCCAGCAGTTACTCGAGACAGCAAGAGACCCAGTACTTC
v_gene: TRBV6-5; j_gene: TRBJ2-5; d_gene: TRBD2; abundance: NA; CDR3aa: CASSYGGREETQYF; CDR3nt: TGTGCCAGCAGTTACGGCGGGAGAGAAGAGACCCAGTACTTC
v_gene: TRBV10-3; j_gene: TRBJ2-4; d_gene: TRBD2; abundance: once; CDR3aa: CAISESPGLAGATAKNIQYF; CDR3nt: TGTGCCATCAGTGAGTCCCCCGGACTAGCGGGAGCAACCGCCAAAAACATTCAGTACTTC
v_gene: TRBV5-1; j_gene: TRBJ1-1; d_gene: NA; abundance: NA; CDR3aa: CASSLAGSWNTEAFF; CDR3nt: TGCGCCAGCAGCTTGGCCGGGTCGTGGAACACTGAAGCTTTCTTT
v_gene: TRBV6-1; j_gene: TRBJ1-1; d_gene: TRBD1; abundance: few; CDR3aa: CASSESVAGGRSEAFF; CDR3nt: TGTGCCAGCAGTGAATCAGTTGCAGGGGGCCGATCTGAAGCTTTCTTT
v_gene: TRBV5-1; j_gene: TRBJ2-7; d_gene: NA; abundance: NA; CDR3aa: CASSLWTDTYEQYF; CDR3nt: TGCGCCAGCAGCTTGTGGACAGATACCTACGAGCAGTACTTC
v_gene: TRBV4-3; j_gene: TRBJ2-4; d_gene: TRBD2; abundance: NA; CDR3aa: CASSHVGGGAKNIQYF; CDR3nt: TGCGCCAGCAGCCACGTGGGGGGGGGAGCCAAAAACATTCAGTACTTC
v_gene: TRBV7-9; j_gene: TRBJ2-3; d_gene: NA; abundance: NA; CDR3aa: CASSLAAGADTQYF; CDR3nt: TGTGCCAGCAGCTTAGCGGCAGGGGCAGATACGCAGTATTTT
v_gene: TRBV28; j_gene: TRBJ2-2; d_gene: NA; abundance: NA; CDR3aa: CASSVLWLVGTRGIGELFF; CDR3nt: TGTGCCAGCAGCGTTTTGTGGTTGGTTGGAACTCGGGGGATCGGGGAGCTGTTTTTT
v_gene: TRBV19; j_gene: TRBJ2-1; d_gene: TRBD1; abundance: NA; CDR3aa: CASSRGQVVNEQFF; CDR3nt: TGTGCCAGTAGTAGAGGACAGGTGGTCAATGAGCAGTTCTTC
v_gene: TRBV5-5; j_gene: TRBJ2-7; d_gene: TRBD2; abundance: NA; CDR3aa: CASSLLVAGPAYEQYF; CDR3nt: TGTGCCAGCAGCTTGTTGGTAGCGGGGCCTGCCTACGAGCAGTACTTC
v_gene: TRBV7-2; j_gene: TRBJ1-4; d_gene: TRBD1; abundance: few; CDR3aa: CASSYRQGIEKLFF; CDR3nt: TGTGCCAGCAGCTACCGACAGGGAATTGAAAAACTGTTTTTT
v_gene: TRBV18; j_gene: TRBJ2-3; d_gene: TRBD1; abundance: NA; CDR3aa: CASSPSGTGYDTQYF; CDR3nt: TGTGCCAGCTCACCTTCCGGGACAGGGTATGATACGCAGTATTTT
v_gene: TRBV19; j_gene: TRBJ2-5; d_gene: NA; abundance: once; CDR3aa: CASSIDQDSQETQYF; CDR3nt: TGTGCCAGTAGTATAGACCAAGACAGTCAAGAGACCCAGTACTTC
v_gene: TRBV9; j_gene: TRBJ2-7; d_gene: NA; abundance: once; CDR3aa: CASSVEAGSYEQYF; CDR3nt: TGTGCCAGCAGCGTAGAAGCTGGCTCCTACGAGCAGTACTTC
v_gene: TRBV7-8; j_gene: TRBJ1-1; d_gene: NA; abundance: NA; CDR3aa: CASSSPSGRDTEAFF; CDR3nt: TGTGCCAGCAGCTCACCCAGTGGGAGGGACACTGAAGCTTTCTTT
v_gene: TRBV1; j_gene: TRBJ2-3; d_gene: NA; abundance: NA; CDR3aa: CTSSQDYRVAGTDTQYF; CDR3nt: TGCACCAGCAGCCAAGATTATCGCGTCGCGGGCACAGATACGCAGTATTTT
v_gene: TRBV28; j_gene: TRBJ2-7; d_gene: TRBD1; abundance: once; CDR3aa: CASSLAGTGMGLMFEQYF; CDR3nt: TGTGCCAGCAGTTTAGCCGGGACAGGGATGGGTTTGATGTTCGAGCAGTACTTC
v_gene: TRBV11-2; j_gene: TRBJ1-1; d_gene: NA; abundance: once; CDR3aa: CASSLGRQWGGAPAFF; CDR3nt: TGTGCCAGCAGCTTAGGACGACAGTGGGGGGGCGCACCCGCTTTCTTT
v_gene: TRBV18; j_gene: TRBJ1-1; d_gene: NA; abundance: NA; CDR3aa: CASSPPLRRAEAFF; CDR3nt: TGTGCCAGCTCACCACCGCTGAGGAGGGCTGAAGCTTTCTTT
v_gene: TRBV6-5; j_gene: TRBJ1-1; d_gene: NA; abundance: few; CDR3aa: CASSLGIGGTEAFF; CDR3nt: TGTGCCAGCAGTTTAGGAATCGGGGGCACTGAAGCTTTCTTT
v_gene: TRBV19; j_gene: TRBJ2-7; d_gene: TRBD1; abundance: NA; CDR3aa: CASSEGQGKYEQYF; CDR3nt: TGTGCCAGTAGCGAGGGACAGGGAAAATACGAGCAGTACTTC
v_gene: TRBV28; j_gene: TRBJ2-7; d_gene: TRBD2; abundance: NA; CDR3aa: CASSQGSSGSREQYF; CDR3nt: TGTGCCAGCAGCCAAGGGTCTAGCGGGAGTCGCGAGCAGTACTTC
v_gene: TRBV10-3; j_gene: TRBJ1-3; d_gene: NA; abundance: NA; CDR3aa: CAIHSGNTIYF; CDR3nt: TGTGCCATCCACTCTGGAAACACCATATATTTT
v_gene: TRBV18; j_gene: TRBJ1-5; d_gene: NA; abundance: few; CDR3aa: CASSPYGAGQPQHF; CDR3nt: TGTGCCAGCTCCCCCTATGGGGCCGGCCAGCCCCAGCATTTT
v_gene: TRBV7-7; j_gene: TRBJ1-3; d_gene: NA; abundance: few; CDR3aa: CASSLEPGNTIYF; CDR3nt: TGTGCCAGCAGCTTAGAGCCTGGAAACACCATATATTTT
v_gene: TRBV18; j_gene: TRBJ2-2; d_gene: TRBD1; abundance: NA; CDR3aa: CASSRGTAAILGAGELFF; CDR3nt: TGTGCCAGCTCACGAGGGACAGCGGCGATCTTGGGGGCCGGGGAGCTGTTTTTT
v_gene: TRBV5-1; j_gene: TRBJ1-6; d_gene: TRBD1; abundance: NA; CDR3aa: CASSDGGQGRSPLHF; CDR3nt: TGCGCCAGCAGCGACGGGGGACAGGGTCGTTCACCCCTCCACTTT
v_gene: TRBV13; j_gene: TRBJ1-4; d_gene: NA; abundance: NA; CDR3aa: CASSLENENEKLFF; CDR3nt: TGTGCCAGCAGCCTAGAAAACGAGAATGAAAAACTGTTTTTT
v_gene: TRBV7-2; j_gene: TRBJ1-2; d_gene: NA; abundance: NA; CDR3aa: CASSLNQNYGYTF; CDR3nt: TGTGCCAGCAGCTTAAACCAGAACTATGGCTACACCTTC
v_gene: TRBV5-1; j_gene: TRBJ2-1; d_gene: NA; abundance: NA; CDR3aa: CASSLGSGRYLYNEQFF; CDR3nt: TGCGCCAGCAGCTTGGGGAGCGGCCGTTACCTTTACAATGAGCAGTTCTTC